The 27 T cell receptor beta chains presented below share a single source sample, sequenced in a study of cytomegalovirus exposure and HLA in healthy donors. The assay was immunoSEQ multiplex PCR, and TCRdb's table has in-frame clones only and misses some. This table holds 300,000 or so clones, approximately 91% found once. Source material: PBMCs. Receptor source: a man under 40 in good health and CMV-seronegative.

The genes are TRBV5-4 and TRBJ1-1; perhaps TRBD1 as D (6 bases). CDR1 is SGHNT and CDR2 is YYREEE in the germline V gene (reference sequence). This CDR3 spans 15 amino acids. The V end lost 4 bases, the J end lost 0 bases, and 13 bases lay between the germline ends. The CDR3 nucleotides read TGTGCCAGCAGCCATATACAGGGATTGAACACTGAAGCTTTCTTT. Translating gives CASSHIQGLNTEAFF.

The V and J genes are TRBV2 and TRBJ2-1; D is undetermined. The CDR3 is 15 amino acids. Germline V gene sequence: CDR1 SNHLY, CDR2 FYNNEI. The V end was cut by 2 bases, the J end by 4 bases, with 12 bases between. DNA of the CDR3: TGTGCCAGCAGTGAACGTTGGTCTATTTACAATGAGCAGTTCTTC. This sequence encodes CASSERWSIYNEQFF.

The chain carries TRBV18 and TRBJ2-2; the D gene is possibly TRBD2 (5 bases). V lost 1 base and J 2 bases, leaving 11 bases between the germline ends. CDR3 length: 16 amino acids. Germline-derived CDR1 and CDR2 are KGHSH and LQKENI. CDR3 coding DNA: TGTGCCAGCTCACCACGCGGCAGGACTAACACCGGGGAGCTGTTTTTT. It codes for CASSPRGRTNTGELFF.

V gene TRBV29-1 combines with J gene TRBJ1-5, with 8 bases lining up with TRBD1. V lost 4 bases, J lost 4 bases, and 6 bases stayed unmatched. The CDR3 contains 14 residues. Germline loops: CDR1 SQVTM, CDR2 ANQGSEA. CDR3 sequence (DNA): TGCAGCGTTGGCCAGGGGGCAAGGAATCAGCCCCAGCATTTT. Its translation: CSVGQGARNQPQHF.

The chain couples TRBV7-2 to TRBJ1-5; D unresolved. The CDR3 runs 14 residues. Trimming took off 5 bases at V and 5 bases at J, with 13 bases between the two ends. Looked up from germline, CDR1 is SGHTA and CDR2 is FQGNSA. The CDR3 here is CASSQRVGDQPQHF. The CDR3 DNA is TGTGCCAGCAGCCAAAGGGTCGGGGATCAGCCCCAGCATTTT.

V and J are TRBV30 and TRBJ2-1; 8 bases map to TRBD1. V lost 4 bases to trimming and J lost 9 bases; unmatched junction nucleotides: 14. The CDR3 is 15 residues long. The V gene's germline CDR1 is GTSNPN and CDR2 SVGIG (reference sequence). The CDR3 spells CAWIQFLGTGFEQFF. The DNA of the CDR3 is TGTGCCTGGATCCAATTCCTCGGGACAGGCTTTGAGCAGTTCTTC. Variable domain in full (rest from reference TRBV30 and TRBJ2-1): SQTIHQWPATLVQPVGSPLSLECTVEGTSNPNLYWYRQAAGRGLQLLFYSVGIGQISSEVPQNLSASRPQDRQFILSSKKLLLSDSGFYLCAWIQFLGTGFEQFFGPGTRLTVL.

This rearrangement joins TRBV7-3 to TRBJ1-2, with D maybe TRBD1 (6 bases). CDR1 and CDR2 (germline): SGHTA, FQGTGA. V lost 1 base and J lost 6, with 39 bases in between. CDR3 length equals 23 residues. Written as DNA, the CDR3 is TGTGCCAGCAGCTTAAGCGGCCGTCCAGGGTATGGGCCGGGGTCTGAGGGACAACATGGCTACACCTTC. Translation gives CASSLSGRPGYGPGSEGQHGYTF.

The J gene is TRBJ1-5, the V gene TRBV30, with 10 bases identical to TRBD1. The ends lost 4 bases at V and 4 bases at J; junction bases unmatched: 1. The CDR3 is 13 residues long. Germline V lookup: CDR1 GTSNPN, CDR2 SVGIG (reference sequence). The CDR3 bases are TGTGCCTGGAAGGGACAGGGGAATCAGCCCCAGCATTTT. Translating it yields CAWKGQGNQPQHF.

This clone was detected once. In DNA, the CDR3 is TGCAGCGTTGGCAAGGGAGGAGCTGGAAACACCATATATTTT. Residues: CSVGKGGAGNTIYF. The V and J genes are TRBV29-1 and TRBJ1-3, with D unresolved. Deletions cut 4 bases from V and 2 bases from J, with 12 bases between. Per germline, CDR1 SQVTM and CDR2 ANQGSEA. The CDR3 runs to 14 residues.

This chain links TRBV1 with TRBJ2-7; the tabulated D call, TRBD1, remains unverified against the DNA. TRBV1 is listed as a pseudogene. CDR3 length equals 17 residues. CDR3 protein: CTSSQKRPGTVDYEQYF. DNA of the CDR3: TGCACCAGCAGCCAAAAAAGACCCGGGACAGTCGACTACGAGCAGTACTTC.

The chain couples TRBV7-9 to TRBJ1-5; 8 positions agree with TRBD1. The CDR3 is 16 residues long. Unmatched junction bases numbered 13, after V lost 5 bases and J lost 7 bases. Germline-derived CDR1 and CDR2 are SEHNR and FQNEAQ (reference sequence). CDR3: CASSPAGGRADQPQHF. As DNA, the CDR3 is TGTGCCAGCAGCCCAGCAGGGGGCCGTGCCGACCAGCCCCAGCATTTT.

V and J are TRBV6-6 and TRBJ1-5; D perhaps matches TRBD1 (5 bases). V lost 4 bases to trimming and J lost 5 bases, with 15 bases between them. The length of the CDR3 is 15 residues. The V gene's germline CDR1 is MNHNY and CDR2 SVGAGI (reference sequence). CDR3: CASSSGGAGDQPQHF. The CDR3 DNA follows: TGTGCCAGCAGTTCCGGAGGGGCTGGGGATCAGCCCCAGCATTTT.

The chain links TRBV10-3 to TRBJ2-3; the D is unclear. Germline assignment: CDR1 ENHRY and CDR2 SYGVKD. This CDR3 region has 13 residues. V lost 3 bases and J 3 bases, leaving 7 bases between the germline ends. CDR3 loop: CAISDRITDTQYF. The CDR3 nucleotides are TGTGCCATCAGTGACAGAATAACAGATACGCAGTATTTT.

The rearrangement uses TRBV19 and TRBJ2-7; D not certain. From germline, CDR1 is LNHDA and CDR2 SQIVND (reference sequence). This CDR3 has 15 residues. Deletions cut 1 base from V and 2 bases from J, with 12 bases between. CDR3 sequence: CASSIGAHLPYEQYF. In DNA form, the CDR3 reads TGTGCCAGTAGTATAGGGGCACACCTTCCCTACGAGCAGTACTTC.

The chain links TRBV11-2 to TRBJ2-1, with TRBD1 matching 7 bases. This CDR3 has 17 amino acids. Germline loops: CDR1 SGHAT, CDR2 FQNNGV. Germline trimming cut 5 bases from V and 7 bases from J; bases unmatched to any gene: 17. In nucleotides, the CDR3 is TGTGCCAGCAGCCACCCCCCCAAGACAGGGAGTGAGAATGAGCAGTTCTTC. It encodes CASSHPPKTGSENEQFF. Full variable domain (outside the CDR3, taken from reference TRBV11-2 and TRBJ2-1): EAGVAQSPRYKIIEKRQSVAFWCNPISGHATLYWYQQILGQGPKLLIQFQNNGVVDDSQLPKDRFSAERLKGVDSTLKIQPAKLEDSAVYLCASSHPPKTGSENEQFFGPGTRLTVL.

This CDR3 reads CASSLAGDMYGLQYF. CDR3 coding DNA: TGTGCCAGCAGCTTGGCAGGGGACATGTACGGTCTCCAGTACTTC. This chain connects TRBV5-4 to TRBJ2-5; TRBD1 is a possible D gene (6 bases). Trimming took off 0 bases at V and 10 bases at J, with 19 bases between the two ends. There are 15 residues in the CDR3. Germline assignment: CDR1 SGHNT and CDR2 YYREEE (reference sequence). Looking up the rest from reference TRBV5-4 and TRBJ2-5 gives the full variable domain: ETGVTQSPTHLIKTRGQQVTLRCSSQSGHNTVSWYQQALGQGPQFIFQYYREEENGRGNFPPRFSGLQFPNYSSELNVNALELDDSALYLCASSLAGDMYGLQYFGPGTRLLVL.

This clone was found a few times. The same CDR3 also results from other DNA sequences found in this sample. The CDR3 DNA is TGTGCCAGTAGTATCCGGGATAGCAATCAGCCCCAGCATTTT. It yields the protein CASSIRDSNQPQHF. The V gene is TRBV19, the J gene TRBJ1-5; D is uncertain. Trimming removed 3 bases at V and 0 bases at J, with 6 bases between. Germline-derived CDR1 and CDR2 are LNHDA and SQIVND (reference sequence). The CDR3 contains 14 residues.

The V call is TRBV7-6, the J call TRBJ2-7, with a tentative D call TRBD1 (6 bases). In germline, CDR1 is SGHVS, CDR2 FNYEAQ. The CDR3 covers 14 residues. Trimming took 4 bases from V and 0 from J, leaving 10 bases between them. CDR3 region: CASSSRQDSYEQYF. As DNA, the CDR3 is TGTGCCAGCAGCTCACGACAGGACTCCTACGAGCAGTACTTC.

This clone came up a few times. The gene calls are TRBV6-5 and TRBJ1-1; 7 positions match TRBD1. CDR1 and CDR2 from the germline V gene are MNHEY and SVGAGI. CDR3 size: 15 residues. V gave up 6 bases and J gave up 4 bases; unmatched junction bases: 11. The CDR3 nucleotides are TGTGCCAGCAGAACGCCATTTACAGGGGCCACTGAAGCTTTCTTT. Translation: CASRTPFTGATEAFF.

The chain couples TRBV9 to TRBJ2-3; 11 nucleotides align to TRBD2. V trimming: 4 bases; J trimming: 2 bases; junction bases outside the gene matches: 9. CDR3 length: 17 residues. CDR1 is SGDLS and CDR2 is YYNGEE in the germline V gene. DNA of the CDR3: TGTGCCAGCAGCCCCCGACTAGCGGGGAATCCCACAGATACGCAGTATTTT. Residues: CASSPRLAGNPTDTQYF.

This clone came up once. The J gene is TRBJ2-3, the V gene TRBV7-9; D might be TRBD1 (6 bases). V dropped 5 bases and J dropped 10 bases, with 31 bases sitting between them. Germline V gives CDR1 SEHNR, CDR2 FQNEAQ (reference sequence). There are 18 residues in the CDR3. The CDR3 region is CASSRVAGLPVRRGPQYF. The CDR3 nucleotides read TGTGCCAGCAGCCGAGTGGCCGGACTGCCGGTACGCAGGGGTCCGCAGTATTTT.

The V and J genes are TRBV7-2 and TRBJ1-6; D unresolved. Germline V gene sequence: CDR1 SGHTA, CDR2 FQGNSA. There are 12 residues in the CDR3. V was cut by 5 bases and J by 13 bases, with 12 bases left in between. CDR3 in amino acids: CASSPSSSPLHF. The CDR3 nucleotides are TGTGCCAGCAGCCCCTCGTCTTCCCCCCTCCACTTT.

V usage is TRBV29-1 and J usage is TRBJ1-2; no definite D call. Per the germline V gene, CDR1 is SQVTM and CDR2 is ANQGSEA. V was cut by 6 bases and J by 5 bases, with 22 bases left in between. The CDR3 has 15 residues. CDR3 loop: CSVAHQEEGDYGYTF. CDR3 nucleotide sequence: TGCAGCGTCGCCCACCAGGAAGAGGGCGATTATGGCTACACCTTC.

The chain joins TRBV7-8 to TRBJ2-7; TRBD1 matches at 8 bases. The germline V gene encodes CDR1 SGHVS and CDR2 FQNEAQ. V was pared by 1 base and J by 1 base, with 3 bases of the junction left unmatched. This CDR3 is 15 amino acids long. In nucleotides, the CDR3 is TGTGCCAGCAGCTTAGAGGGACAGGCGTCCTACGAGCAGTACTTC. It specifies CASSLEGQASYEQYF.

V is TRBV2 and J is TRBJ1-5, with D possibly TRBD1 on 6 matching bases. This CDR3 is built from 16 residues. Trimming left V 7 bases short and J 0 bases short, with 16 bases between. The germline V gene encodes CDR1 SNHLY and CDR2 FYNNEI. In DNA, the CDR3 is TGTGCCAGCAATAGGCAGGGGCTTTATAGCAATCAGCCCCAGCATTTT. Protein sequence: CASNRQGLYSNQPQHF.

The chain links TRBV9 to TRBJ2-2; D call uncertain. Germline V gives CDR1 SGDLS, CDR2 YYNGEE. The CDR3 has 16 residues. Trimming cost V 0 bases and J 0 bases, with 9 bases left between them. CDR3 protein: CASSVAPEPNTGELFF. CDR3 sequence (DNA): TGTGCCAGCAGCGTAGCCCCAGAACCGAACACCGGGGAGCTGTTTTTT.

This chain connects TRBV10-2 to TRBJ1-5, with TRBD1 as a possible D gene (6 bases). Trimming pared 8 bases from V and 5 bases from J, leaving 13 bases between. This CDR3 is 13 amino acids long. From germline, CDR1 is WSHSY and CDR2 SAAADI. CDR3 protein: CASVQGLYQPQHF. For the CDR3, the DNA is TGCGCCAGCGTACAGGGCCTTTATCAGCCCCAGCATTTT.